One sample yielded the 18 T cell receptor beta chains listed below, sequenced in a study of blood T cell repertoires in COVID-19. Profiling relied on immunoSEQ multiplex PCR, and the TCRdb table lists in-frame clones only, not all of them. The sample includes under 100,000 clones, roughly 86% of them seen just once. Sequencing used peripheral blood. The receptors originated from a human donor in a cohort sampled during active COVID-19.

This clone was detected once. The J gene is TRBJ2-5, the V gene TRBV27; D is possibly TRBD2 (7 bases). Germline CDR1 MNHEY, CDR2 SMNVEV (reference sequence). CDR3 length: 18 residues. V lost 3 bases, J lost 0 bases, and 20 bases lay in between. The CDR3 here is CASSLAGDYRTHQETQYF. The CDR3 DNA reads TGTGCCAGCAGTTTGGCAGGGGACTACCGGACGCACCAAGAGACCCAGTACTTC.

This chain connects TRBV5-1 to TRBJ2-1; the match to TRBD2 covers 7 bases. CDR1 is SGHRS and CDR2 is YFSETQ in the germline V gene. The CDR3 extends over 16 amino acids. The trim removed 0 bases at V and 3 bases at J, leaving 6 bases unmatched. The CDR3 reads CASSLDLSGNYNEQFF. The CDR3 DNA sequence: TGCGCCAGCAGCTTGGATCTGAGCGGGAACTACAATGAGCAGTTCTTC. The full variable domain, completed using reference TRBV5-1 and TRBJ2-1, is KAGVTQTPRYLIKTRGQQVTLSCSPISGHRSVSWYQQTPGQGLQFLFEYFSETQRNKGNFPGRFSGRQFSNSRSEMNVSTLELGDSALYLCASSLDLSGNYNEQFFGPGTRLTVL.

The chain couples TRBV28 to TRBJ2-1; 8 bases match TRBD1. The CDR3 is 15 amino acids. V gave up 5 bases and J gave up 8 bases; unmatched junction bases: 11. Germline V gene sequence: CDR1 MDHEN, CDR2 SYDVKM. This CDR3 is CASSVQGAPPDEQFF. For the CDR3, the DNA is TGTGCCAGCAGTGTTCAGGGGGCGCCTCCCGATGAGCAGTTCTTC.

The chain uses TRBV18 and TRBJ1-1, with D unresolved. CDR1 KGHSH and CDR2 LQKENI come from the germline V gene. The CDR3 has 13 amino acids. Trimming took 2 bases from V and 2 from J, leaving 6 bases between them. This CDR3 is CASSPIPNTEAFF. As DNA, the CDR3 is TGTGCCAGCTCACCAATCCCAAACACTGAAGCTTTCTTT.

This chain uses TRBV3-1 (or the pseudogene TRBV3-2) with TRBJ2-1; no reliable D call. Trimming pared 0 bases from V and 9 bases from J, leaving 6 bases between. Germline CDR1 LGHDT, CDR2 YNNKEL (reference sequence). The CDR3 consists of 12 residues. The CDR3 region has the DNA TGTGCCAGCAGCCAAGAAAGGAGTGAGCAGTTCTTC. Amino acids: CASSQERSEQFF.

The chain links TRBV11-1 to TRBJ1-2; possibly TRBD1 for D (5 bases). CDR1 is SGHAT and CDR2 is FQDESV in the germline V gene (reference sequence). The V end was cut by 5 bases, the J end by 1 base, with 8 bases between. CDR3 length: 13 amino acids. The CDR3 region is CASSHDSNYGYTF. The CDR3 DNA follows: TGTGCCAGCAGCCACGACAGTAACTATGGCTACACCTTC.

The rearrangement uses TRBV4-3 and TRBJ2-1; 7 bases match TRBD2. CDR3 length: 17 amino acids. V gave up 0 bases and J gave up 2 bases; unmatched junction bases: 7. CDR1 LGHNA and CDR2 YSLEER come from the germline V gene. The CDR3 loop reads CASSQEAGVLAYNEQFF. As DNA, the CDR3 is TGCGCCAGCAGCCAAGAGGCGGGAGTTTTAGCCTACAATGAGCAGTTCTTC.

This chain links TRBV2 with TRBJ2-7; 12 nucleotides match TRBD2. Losses at the gene ends were 3 bases for V and 3 bases for J; bases not matched to a gene: 6. This CDR3 is built from 16 residues. Germline CDR1 reads SNHLY; CDR2 reads FYNNEI. The CDR3 region is CASSEEVLAGGYEQYF. The CDR3, as DNA: TGTGCCAGCAGTGAGGAGGTACTAGCGGGGGGCTACGAGCAGTACTTC. Complete variable domain (other parts from reference TRBV2 and TRBJ2-7): EPEVTQTPSHQVTQMGQEVILRCVPISNHLYFYWYRQILGQKVEFLVSFYNNEISEKSEIFDDQFSVERPDGSNFTLKIRSTKLEDSAMYFCASSEEVLAGGYEQYFGPGTRLTVT.

The chain links TRBV6-1 to TRBJ1-1, with 10 bases aligning to TRBD1. Germline values: CDR1 MNHNS, CDR2 SASEGT. This CDR3 has 16 residues. V trimming: 3 bases; J trimming: 5 bases; junction bases outside the gene matches: 9. For the CDR3, the DNA is TGTGCCAGCAGTGAGACAGGGGGCGCCTATATGACTGAAGCTTTCTTT. This codes for CASSETGGAYMTEAFF.

This clone was counted a single time. A read error may account for a junction end that differs from germline. V and J are TRBV29-1 and TRBJ2-1; D is perhaps TRBD2 (6 bases). Germline-derived CDR1 and CDR2 are SQVTM and ANQGSEA. The CDR3 extends over 20 amino acids. The chain's CDR3 is CSVEGGRGEELGSSYNEQFF. The CDR3 nucleotides are TGCAGCGTAGAAGGCGGTCGCGGGGAAGAGCTCGGGAGCTCCTACAATGAGCAGTTCTTC.

The genes are TRBV10-3 and TRBJ2-6; 9 nucleotides align to TRBD2. Germline V gene data show CDR1 as ENHRY and CDR2 as SYGVKD. V was clipped by 6 bases and J by 0 bases; unmatched bases: 6. The CDR3 loop spans 17 amino acids. CDR3 bases: TGTGCCATCAGCGCGGGACTAGCTAACTCTGGGGCCAACGTCCTGACTTTC. Translating gives CAISAGLANSGANVLTF.

This chain uses TRBV24-1 with TRBJ2-7, with a tentative D call TRBD2 (6 bases). V dropped 4 bases and J dropped 0 bases, with 12 bases sitting between them. Per the germline V gene, CDR1 is KGHDR and CDR2 is SFDVKD. CDR3 length equals 15 residues. As DNA, the CDR3 is TGTGCCACCAGTGACCGGGACGGGAGCTCCTACGAGCAGTACTTC. This encodes CATSDRDGSSYEQYF.

The V call is TRBV18, the J call TRBJ2-7; D is perhaps TRBD2 (6 bases). The CDR3 has 15 amino acids. Trimming cost V 0 bases and J 1 base, with 10 bases left between them. Germline CDR1 KGHSH, CDR2 LQKENI. CDR3 sequence: CASSPPTAGSYEQYF. In DNA, the CDR3 is TGTGCCAGCTCACCACCAACGGCGGGGTCCTACGAGCAGTACTTC. Together with reference TRBV18 and TRBJ2-7, the CDR3 gives the full variable domain: NAGVMQNPRHLVRRRGQEARLRCSPMKGHSHVYWYRQLPEEGLKFMVYLQKENIIDESGMPKERFSAEFPKEGPSILRIQQVVRGDSAAYFCASSPPTAGSYEQYFGPGTRLTVT.

The genes are TRBV11-2 and TRBJ2-1, with 12 bases aligning to TRBD1. Germline assignment: CDR1 SGHAT and CDR2 FQNNGV. V gave up 5 bases and J gave up 7 bases; unmatched junction bases: 6. The CDR3 is 15 amino acids. CDR3 sequence (DNA): TGTGCCAGCAGCAACCGGGACAGGGGGCTGAATGAGCAGTTCTTC. Translated: CASSNRDRGLNEQFF.

The chain is built from TRBV28 and TRBJ1-1; D might be TRBD1 (5 bases). In germline, CDR1 is MDHEN, CDR2 SYDVKM. CDR3 size: 13 residues. V was clipped by 5 bases and J by 8 bases, with 15 bases between them. The CDR3 spells CASSVDSWGEAFF. The CDR3 nucleotides are TGTGCCAGCAGTGTCGACAGTTGGGGAGAAGCTTTCTTT.

The chain is built from TRBV7-6 and TRBJ1-1; tentative D call: TRBD1 (5 bases). CDR3 length: 15 residues. The ends were cut back, 5 bases at V and 9 bases at J, with 22 bases in the middle. From germline, CDR1 is SGHVS and CDR2 FNYEAQ. The CDR3 reads CASSPRSGVDPKAFF. As DNA, the CDR3 is TGTGCCAGCAGCCCCAGGTCGGGGGTTGACCCGAAAGCTTTCTTT.

This chain uses TRBV30 with TRBJ1-1, with D maybe TRBD1 (6 bases). The germline V and J ends were trimmed by 3 bases and 10 bases, with 12 bases remaining between them. CDR1 and CDR2 (germline): GTSNPN, SVGIG (reference sequence). The CDR3 runs to 11 residues. The CDR3 DNA follows: TGTGCCTGGAGCGCAAGGGGGGGAGCTTTCTTT. Its translation is CAWSARGGAFF.

The chain is built from TRBV2 and TRBJ2-7; perhaps TRBD1 as D (5 bases). There are 14 residues in the CDR3. V gave up 9 bases and J gave up 0 bases, with 15 bases separating them. Looked up from germline, CDR1 is SNHLY and CDR2 is FYNNEI. The CDR3 here is CASRSTGSSYEQYF. The CDR3 nucleotides read TGTGCCAGTAGATCAACAGGAAGCTCCTACGAGCAGTACTTC.